This is a list of T cell receptor beta chains from one sample in a study of Siglec-9 on CD8 T cells in melanoma. Method: immunoSEQ multiplex PCR; TCRdb's copy keeps in-frame clones and lacks some. The profile shows 30,000 to 45,000 clones, about four fifths of them singletons. Sequenced sample: Siglec-9- CD8+ T cells sorted from blood. All receptors come from a human donor in good health. CDR3s include the opening cysteine and the closing phenylalanine or tryptophan. The D gene is left open where the match is weak. Size tells how often a clone was seen (once, few, many) or the class of an expanded clone, and some rows leave it out.

D: .
size: .
V: TRBV15
J: TRBJ2-7
CDR3: CATSRGTTGDGSNEQYF
DNA: TGTGCCACCAGCAGAGGGACGACAGGCGATGGTTCGAACGAGCAGTACTTC

D: .
size: .
V: TRBV5-8
J: TRBJ1-1
CDR3: CASSLDRETEAFF
DNA: TGTGCCAGCAGCTTGGACAGGGAAACTGAAGCTTTCTTT

D: TRBD2
size: once
V: TRBV13
J: TRBJ2-7
CDR3: CASSLGLLAGGPSYEQYF
DNA: TGTGCCAGCAGCTTAGGTTTGCTAGCGGGGGGGCCCTCCTACGAGCAGTACTTC

D: .
size: .
V: TRBV30
J: TRBJ1-6
CDR3: CAWSVRAQDNSPLHF
DNA: TGTGCCTGGAGTGTACGGGCGCAGGATAATTCACCCCTCCACTTT

D: .
size: .
V: TRBV7-6
J: TRBJ2-5
CDR3: CASSPGMFERETQYF
DNA: TGTGCCAGCAGCCCCGGGATGTTCGAGAGGGAGACCCAGTACTTC

D: .
size: .
V: TRBV28
J: TRBJ2-7
CDR3: CASSLYYEQYF
DNA: TGTGCCAGCAGTTTATACTACGAGCAGTACTTC

D: TRBD2
size: once
V: TRBV30
J: TRBJ2-7
CDR3: CAWRASGTYEQYF
DNA: TGTGCCTGGAGGGCTAGCGGGACCTACGAGCAGTACTTC

D: .
size: .
V: TRBV2
J: TRBJ2-7
CDR3: CASRHPRTEDKEQYF
DNA: TGTGCCAGCCGCCACCCCCGGACAGAGGATAAAGAGCAGTACTTC

D: .
size: .
V: TRBV27
J: TRBJ2-1
CDR3: CASSFGGHGQFF
DNA: TGTGCCAGCAGTTTCGGGGGCCATGGTCAGTTCTTC

D: .
size: .
V: TRBV6-1
J: TRBJ2-1
CDR3: CASSEAAGVSYNEQFF
DNA: TGTGCCAGCAGTGAAGCGGCAGGGGTGTCCTACAATGAGCAGTTCTTC

D: TRBD2
size: .
V: TRBV2
J: TRBJ2-1
CDR3: CASMPWASGYNEQFF
DNA: TGTGCCAGCATGCCGTGGGCTAGCGGATACAATGAGCAGTTCTTC

D: TRBD2
size: .
V: TRBV27
J: TRBJ2-1
CDR3: CASSPYSGVYNEQFF
DNA: TGTGCCAGCAGTCCCTATAGCGGGGTCTACAATGAGCAGTTCTTC

D: TRBD1
size: .
V: TRBV10-3
J: TRBJ2-3
CDR3: CAITGQGRSRADTQYF
DNA: TGTGCCATCACCGGACAGGGAAGGTCGAGGGCAGATACGCAGTATTTT

D: TRBD1
size: .
V: TRBV5-4
J: TRBJ2-7
CDR3: CASSQDRAYEQYF
DNA: TGTGCCAGCAGCCAGGACAGGGCCTACGAGCAGTACTTC

D: .
size: .
V: TRBV11-3
J: TRBJ2-7
CDR3: CASSFGTSSYEQYF
DNA: TGTGCCAGCAGCTTTGGGACAAGTTCCTACGAGCAGTACTTC

D: TRBD1
size: .
V: TRBV19
J: TRBJ1-2
CDR3: CASSWGTGAVSPKGYTF
DNA: TGTGCCAGTAGTTGGGGGACAGGGGCAGTTTCCCCCAAAGGCTACACCTTC

D: .
size: .
V: TRBV6-5
J: TRBJ1-2
CDR3: CASKAGDLGSYTF
DNA: TGTGCCAGCAAGGCCGGAGACCTAGGGAGCTACACCTTC

D: .
size: .
V: TRBV19
J: TRBJ2-7
CDR3: CASSRGTDHYEQYF
DNA: TGTGCCAGTAGCCGTGGGACCGATCACTACGAGCAGTACTTC

D: .
size: .
V: TRBV15
J: TRBJ1-1
CDR3: CATSREGGNTEAFF
DNA: TGTGCCACCAGCAGAGAGGGAGGGAACACTGAAGCTTTCTTT

D: .
size: .
V: TRBV6-5
J: TRBJ2-3
CDR3: CASSYGERADTQYF
DNA: TGTGCCAGCAGTTATGGGGAGCGGGCAGATACGCAGTATTTT

D: .
size: .
V: TRBV10-3
J: TRBJ1-2
CDR3: CAISDRADYGYTF
DNA: TGTGCCATCAGTGATAGGGCTGACTATGGCTACACCTTC

D: .
size: .
V: TRBV5-6
J: TRBJ1-5
CDR3: CASSLGDRFNQPQHF
DNA: TGTGCCAGCAGCTTGGGTGACAGGTTCAATCAGCCCCAGCATTTT

D: .
size: .
V: TRBV5-6
J: TRBJ2-3
CDR3: CASSLDPGLLSTDTQYF
DNA: TGTGCCAGCAGCTTGGATCCGGGGCTACTTAGCACAGATACGCAGTATTTT

D: TRBD2
size: .
V: TRBV19
J: TRBJ2-1
CDR3: CASSRLAGAYNEQFF
DNA: TGTGCCAGTAGTCGACTAGCGGGGGCTTACAATGAGCAGTTCTTC

D: .
size: .
V: TRBV29-1
J: TRBJ2-1
CDR3: CSVRNLRAYNEQFF
DNA: TGCAGCGTCCGAAATTTGAGGGCCTACAATGAGCAGTTCTTC

D: .
size: .
V: TRBV4-1
J: TRBJ2-7
CDR3: CASSQDTGGRTSYEQYF
DNA: TGCGCCAGCAGCCAAGATACAGGAGGACGGACCTCCTACGAGCAGTACTTC

D: .
size: .
V: TRBV28
J: TRBJ2-7
CDR3: CASTQGGNSYEQYF
DNA: TGTGCCAGCACCCAAGGGGGGAATTCCTACGAGCAGTACTTC

D: TRBD1
size: .
V: TRBV19
J: TRBJ1-1
CDR3: CASSIRDRGFWTEAFF
DNA: TGTGCCAGTAGTATTCGGGACAGGGGGTTTTGGACTGAAGCTTTCTTT

D: TRBD1
size: .
V: TRBV4-2
J: TRBJ2-7
CDR3: CASTRGQGPYEQYF
DNA: TGTGCCAGCACCAGGGGACAGGGGCCCTACGAGCAGTACTTC

D: TRBD1
size: .
V: TRBV28
J: TRBJ2-3
CDR3: CASSSFRGLTDTQYF
DNA: TGTGCCAGCAGTTCCTTCAGGGGGCTCACAGATACGCAGTATTTT

D: TRBD2
size: .
V: TRBV27
J: TRBJ2-3
CDR3: CASSWGTSRLDTQYF
DNA: TGTGCCAGCAGTTGGGGGACTAGCCGATTAGATACGCAGTATTTT

D: .
size: few
V: TRBV10-3
J: TRBJ1-1
CDR3: CAIGGIEGTEAFF
DNA: TGTGCCATCGGGGGGATTGAAGGCACTGAAGCTTTCTTT

D: .
size: .
V: TRBV19
J: TRBJ2-2
CDR3: CASSISYIDSTNTGELFF
DNA: TGTGCCAGTAGTATAAGCTACATCGACTCCACGAACACCGGGGAGCTGTTTTTT

D: TRBD2
size: .
V: TRBV29-1
J: TRBJ2-1
CDR3: CSVGGTSGRSSYNEQFF
DNA: TGCAGCGTTGGTGGGACTAGCGGGCGCAGCTCCTACAATGAGCAGTTCTTC

D: TRBD1
size: .
V: TRBV7-9
J: TRBJ2-3
CDR3: CASSPPGQGEFGTDTQYF
DNA: TGTGCCAGCAGCCCCCCTGGGCAGGGGGAGTTTGGTACAGATACGCAGTATTTT

D: .
size: .
V: TRBV27
J: TRBJ1-5
CDR3: CASSLNGGNQPQHF
DNA: TGTGCCAGCAGCCTTAACGGGGGGAATCAGCCCCAGCATTTT

D: .
size: .
V: TRBV20-1
J: TRBJ2-7
CDR3: CSATGSPNYF
DNA: TGCAGTGCTACCGGGAGCCCAAATTACTTC

D: .
size: once
V: TRBV6-5
J: TRBJ2-7
CDR3: CASSYPGAEQYF
DNA: TGTGCCAGCAGTTACCCTGGGGCCGAGCAGTACTTC

D: TRBD1
size: once
V: TRBV11-2
J: TRBJ1-4
CDR3: CASSSQGGVGEKLFF
DNA: TGTGCCAGCAGCTCTCAGGGGGGAGTAGGTGAAAAACTGTTTTTT

D: TRBD1
size: .
V: TRBV13
J: TRBJ1-2
CDR3: CASSLGQNRGLHGYTF
DNA: TGTGCCAGCAGCTTAGGGCAGAACAGGGGGCTGCATGGCTACACCTTC

D: .
size: .
V: TRBV18
J: TRBJ2-1
CDR3: CASSPPLMGVGDEQFF
DNA: TGTGCCAGCTCACCCCCCCTGATGGGGGTCGGGGATGAGCAGTTCTTC

D: .
size: .
V: TRBV9
J: TRBJ2-1
CDR3: CASSVDQNEQFF
DNA: TGTGCCAGCAGCGTAGACCAAAATGAGCAGTTCTTC

D: .
size: .
V: TRBV7-9
J: TRBJ1-2
CDR3: CASSPGLNPYGYTF
DNA: TGTGCCAGCAGCCCTGGACTGAATCCCTATGGCTACACCTTC

D: .
size: .
V: TRBV27
J: TRBJ2-7
CDR3: CASSIPGNEQYF
DNA: TGTGCCAGCAGTATTCCCGGGAACGAGCAGTACTTC

D: TRBD1
size: .
V: TRBV19
J: TRBJ2-1
CDR3: CASSIILSGQGYNEQFF
DNA: TGTGCCAGTAGTATAATCCTGTCGGGACAGGGCTACAATGAGCAGTTCTTC

D: .
size: .
V: TRBV7-2
J: TRBJ2-1
CDR3: CAGNWAPGNEQFF
DNA: TGTGCCGGCAACTGGGCTCCGGGGAATGAGCAGTTCTTC

D: .
size: .
V: TRBV15
J: TRBJ1-2
CDR3: CATSRVNRASYTF
DNA: TGTGCCACCAGCAGAGTAAACAGGGCTAGCTACACCTTC

D: .
size: few
V: TRBV29-1
J: TRBJ1-2
CDR3: CSVEDDGLYGYTF
DNA: TGCAGCGTTGAAGACGACGGCCTCTATGGCTACACCTTC

D: .
size: .
V: TRBV6-5
J: TRBJ1-1
CDR3: CASSQGVVTEAFF
DNA: TGTGCCAGCAGTCAAGGGGTAGTCACTGAAGCTTTCTTT

D: .
size: .
V: TRBV27
J: TRBJ2-2
CDR3: CASELVANTGELFF
DNA: TGTGCCAGCGAACTCGTCGCGAACACCGGGGAGCTGTTTTTT

D: .
size: .
V: TRBV10-2
J: TRBJ2-1
CDR3: CASRWEAQNEQFF
DNA: TGCGCCAGCAGGTGGGAGGCACAGAATGAGCAGTTCTTC

D: .
size: .
V: TRBV27
J: TRBJ2-7
CDR3: CASSLNSYEQYF
DNA: TGTGCCAGCAGCCTCAACTCCTACGAGCAGTACTTC

D: .
size: .
V: TRBV6-6
J: TRBJ2-7
CDR3: CASRDSSYEQYF
DNA: TGTGCCAGCAGGGACAGCTCCTACGAGCAGTACTTC